This T cell receptor beta chain was documented in a study of beta chain features in type 1 diabetes. Notes on this clone: As yet, its antigen is unknown.

Every isolated RNA sample was fully reverse transcribed, so sequencing captured expressed TCRB transcripts. Some clones are missing from TCRdb's copy, which holds only in-frame ones; the method was immunoSEQ multiplex PCR. The sample yields about 15,000 clones, about 70% seen once. The J segment lost 3 bases and the V segment lost 0 bases, leaving 8 bases of the junction unmatched. This CDR3 is built from 16 residues. CDR1 and CDR2 from the germline V gene are SGHRS and YFSETQ. Whole-study findings and limits: A moderate, significant TCRB CDR3 shortening appeared in type 1 diabetes across four CD4+ subsets.

This chain uses TRBV5-1 with TRBJ2-7, with 8 nucleotides matching TRBD2. This TCR derives from a man younger than 45 with type 1 diabetes. Input material: Tregs from blood. In DNA, the CDR3 is TGCGCCAGCAGCTTGGGGAGCGGGAGCTCGAACTACGAGCAGTACTTC. It specifies CASSLGSGSSNYEQYF.